These 11 T cell receptor beta chains were all obtained from the same sample, sequenced in a study of identical twins. TCRdb ran MiXCR on the 5' RACE reads and lists one entry per CDR3 protein. The table records 600,000 to 850,000 distinct CDR3 sequences, over 15% of them present only once. The same data also went into a second study, on T cells expressing NK-cell markers.

Sequenced: PBMCs. These receptors were collected from a woman between 18 and 29 years old in good health.

This chain connects TRBV5-1 to TRBJ2-5; D not resolved. Germline-derived CDR1 and CDR2 are SGHRS and YFSETQ. The CDR3 has 15 amino acids. The V and J ends lost 3 bases and 5 bases respectively, with 17 bases between them. CDR3 region: CASSSADWVGETQYF. The CDR3 bases are TGCGCCAGCAGCTCCGCCGATTGGGTAGGGGAGACCCAGTACTTC. The full variable domain, completed using reference TRBV5-1 and TRBJ2-5, is KAGVTQTPRYLIKTRGQQVTLSCSPISGHRSVSWYQQTPGQGLQFLFEYFSETQRNKGNFPGRFSGRQFSNSRSEMNVSTLELGDSALYLCASSSADWVGETQYFGPGTRLLVL.

This clonotype was detected a few times. The gene calls are TRBV27 and TRBJ2-5, with TRBD2 as a possible D gene (5 bases). There are 13 residues in the CDR3. V lost 5 bases and J lost 3, with 10 bases in between. Germline V gene lookup returns CDR1 MNHEY and CDR2 SMNVEV (reference sequence). The CDR3 region is CASSRTDEETQYF. The DNA of the CDR3 is TGTGCCAGCAGTCGGACTGATGAAGAGACCCAGTACTTC.

Many counts were recorded for this clonotype. In nucleotides, the CDR3 is TGTGCCAGCAGCACTTTTGGGGCCAAAACCGAGCAGTACTTC. Translation: CASSTFGAKTEQYF. The chain is built from TRBV25-1 and TRBJ2-7; TRBD1 might be the D (5 bases). V shed 6 bases and J shed 6 bases, with 18 bases lying between them. The CDR3 sequence is 14 residues long. In germline, CDR1 is MGHDK, CDR2 SYGVNS.

The V gene is TRBV2, the J gene TRBJ2-1; 7 positions match TRBD2. V gave up 3 bases and J gave up 10 bases; unmatched junction bases: 3. The germline gives CDR1 SNHLY, CDR2 FYNNEI. The CDR3 sequence is 12 residues long. The CDR3 nucleotides read TGTGCCAGCAGTGAGGGACTACGGGAGCAGTTCTTC. Its protein is CASSEGLREQFF.

This clonotype was seen a handful of times. The rearrangement links TRBV6-5 to TRBJ2-5; TRBD2 aligns across 13 bases. This CDR3 has 16 residues. V shed 0 bases, J shed 4 bases, and the junction held 2 bases outside the gene matches. Germline CDR1 is MNHEY and CDR2 is SVGAGI. Here the CDR3 reads CASSYSTSGRRETQYF. CDR3 DNA sequence: TGTGCCAGCAGTTACTCGACTAGCGGGAGGCGAGAGACCCAGTACTTC.

This chain joins TRBV5-1 and TRBJ2-7; a possible D gene is TRBD2 (5 bases). Germline loops: CDR1 SGHRS, CDR2 YFSETQ. The ends were cut back, 3 bases at V and 2 bases at J, with 12 bases in the middle. This CDR3 is 14 amino acids long. CDR3 nucleotides: TGCGCCAGCAGCTCGACGGGATCAGCCTACGAGCAGTACTTC. As protein: CASSSTGSAYEQYF. Complete variable domain (other parts from reference TRBV5-1 and TRBJ2-7): KAGVTQTPRYLIKTRGQQVTLSCSPISGHRSVSWYQQTPGQGLQFLFEYFSETQRNKGNFPGRFSGRQFSNSRSEMNVSTLELGDSALYLCASSSTGSAYEQYFGPGTRLTVT.

The DNA of the CDR3 is TGTGCCAGCAGCCAAGATTTACAGAGCCACAGCAATCAGCCCCAGCATTTT. Its protein product is CASSQDLQSHSNQPQHF. The chain employs TRBV4-2 and TRBJ1-5, with D hard to call. The CDR3 is 17 amino acids. Trimming took 0 bases from V and 1 from J, leaving 13 bases between them. From germline, CDR1 is LGHNA and CDR2 YNFKEQ.

The chain links TRBV29-1 to TRBJ2-1, with 7 bases lining up with TRBD2. Germline lookup yields CDR1 SQVTM and CDR2 ANQGSEA. Germline trimming cut 3 bases from V and 1 base from J; bases unmatched to any gene: 9. This CDR3 is built from 16 residues. This CDR3 reads CSVEGGGDFSYNEQFF. The CDR3 coding sequence is TGCAGCGTTGAGGGTGGGGGGGACTTTTCCTACAATGAGCAGTTCTTC.

V and J are TRBV4-3 and TRBJ2-2, with a weak D call TRBD1 (6 bases). V lost 9 bases and J 1 base, leaving 6 bases between the germline ends. CDR1 is LGHNA, CDR2 YSLEER, per germline. This CDR3 comprises 12 residues. CDR3 nucleotide sequence: TGCGCCAGGACAGGGAACACCGGGGAGCTGTTTTTT. This translates into CARTGNTGELFF.

This clonotype was found many times. The chain uses TRBV12-3 or TRBV12-4 and TRBJ1-2, with TRBD1 matching over 10 bases. This CDR3 has 15 amino acids. Trimming at V came to 5 bases and at J to 4 bases, leaving 7 bases not matched to a gene. The CDR3 DNA is TGTGCCAGCAGTGGGGGACAGGGGCTTCTCTATGGCTACACCTTC. It translates to CASSGGQGLLYGYTF.

This clonotype was observed a single time. The CDR3 region is CASSKADNEQFF. The DNA of the CDR3 is TGTGCCAGCTCGAAGGCCGACAATGAGCAGTTCTTC. The V and J genes are TRBV18 and TRBJ2-1; no clear D. Trimming left V 6 bases short and J 5 bases short, with 8 bases between. The germline V gene encodes CDR1 KGHSH and CDR2 LQKENI. This CDR3 region has 12 residues.